The 4 T cell receptor beta chains reported below all come from one sample, sequenced in a study of T cell responses to AZD1222 COVID-19 vaccine. Sequencing used immunoSEQ multiplex PCR; TCRdb keeps in-frame clones, though not all of them. The data hold roughly 85,000 clones, with 88% observed a single time. Sequences were derived from peripheral blood, sampled on day 0 of MenACWY control vaccination. The source of these receptors is an adult in good health.

The chain employs TRBV29-1 and TRBJ2-1; a possible D gene is TRBD1 (7 bases). V lost 3 bases, J lost 7 bases, and 10 bases lay in between. This CDR3 comprises 12 residues. CDR1 SQVTM and CDR2 ANQGSEA come from the germline V gene. CDR3 nucleotide sequence: TGCAGCGTTGATCCAGGGGGGAATGAGCAGTTCTTC. Protein: CSVDPGGNEQFF.

The chain carries TRBV5-6 and TRBJ1-5; D ambiguous. V was shortened by 0 bases and J by 5 bases, with 9 bases between the two germline ends. CDR1 is SGHDT, CDR2 YYEEEE, per germline. The length of the CDR3 is 14 residues. CDR3 coding DNA: TGTGCCAGCAGCTTGGGGGTAAGTCATCAGCCCCAGCATTTT. Protein: CASSLGVSHQPQHF.

The chain joins TRBV15 to TRBJ2-3; D gene ambiguous. The germline V and J ends were trimmed by 1 base and 2 bases, with 16 bases remaining between them. This CDR3 has 17 amino acids. In germline, CDR1 is LNHNV, CDR2 YYDKDF (reference sequence). The CDR3 sequence is CATSRALSPGLTDTQYF. The CDR3, as DNA: TGTGCCACCAGCAGAGCCCTCTCCCCGGGCCTCACAGATACGCAGTATTTT. The complete variable domain, with remaining parts taken from reference TRBV15 and TRBJ2-3, reads DAMVIQNPRYQVTQFGKPVTLSCSQTLNHNVMYWYQQKSSQAPKLLFHYYDKDFNNEADTPDNFQSRRPNTSFCFLDIRSPGLGDTAMYLCATSRALSPGLTDTQYFGPGTRLTVL.

The chain carries TRBV7-2 and TRBJ1-4; D gene unclear. Trimming cost V 0 bases and J 15 bases, with 11 bases left between them. This CDR3 is built from 12 residues. Germline-derived CDR1 and CDR2 are SGHTA and FQGNSA. For the CDR3, the DNA is TGTGCCAGCAGCTTAGCGGGCAGTATCTTGTTTTTT. Its protein is CASSLAGSILFF.